Listed here are 10 T cell receptor beta chains from one sample, sequenced in a study of graft-versus-host responses after intestinal transplantation. The method was immunoSEQ multiplex PCR; TCRdb's version includes in-frame clones alone and lacks a portion of them. The data contain around 96,000 clones, 80% to 95% of them singletons. This specimen consisted of PBMCs, obtained roughly 450 days after intestinal transplant. The receptor source for this set is a human patient who received an intestinal transplant, so some T cells may come from the graft donor.

To note about this clone: Germline is not matched at one junction end, which may reflect a read error. Other DNA sequences in the same sample also yield this CDR3. This rearrangement joins TRBV11-2 to TRBJ2-5; a weak D match, TRBD2 (7 bases). CDR3 size: 17 residues. Germline V gene sequence: CDR1 SGHAT, CDR2 FQNNGV. The CDR3 DNA sequence: TGTGCCAGTAGCTTAGATCCTTTCGGGGGGCCTGGGGAGACCCAGTACTTC. This codes for CASSLDPFGGPGETQYF. Full variable domain (rest looked up from reference TRBV11-2 and TRBJ2-5): EAGVAQSPRYKIIEKRQSVAFWCNPISGHATLYWYQQILGQGPKLLIQFQNNGVVDDSQLPKDRFSAERLKGVDSTLKIQPAKLEDSAVYLCASSLDPFGGPGETQYFGPGTRLLVL.

The genes are TRBV4-2 and TRBJ2-1; D is unresolved. Trimming removed 4 bases at V and 7 bases at J, with 17 bases between. Germline assignment: CDR1 LGHNA and CDR2 YNFKEQ. This CDR3 is built from 15 residues. The CDR3: CASSPPGPFRNEQFF. The CDR3, as DNA: TGTGCCAGCAGCCCCCCCGGCCCTTTTCGTAATGAGCAGTTCTTC.

The chain joins TRBV5-4 to TRBJ1-2; 9 nucleotides match TRBD1. Germline V lookup: CDR1 SGHNT, CDR2 YYREEE (reference sequence). The CDR3 is 15 residues long. V lost 0 bases, J lost 8 bases, and 8 bases stayed unmatched. The CDR3 DNA reads as TGTGCCAGCAGCTTGGGACACGGGACAGGGCAAGGCTACACCTTC. This gives the protein CASSLGHGTGQGYTF.

V gene TRBV5-1 combines with J gene TRBJ2-1; D unresolved. Per the germline V gene, CDR1 is SGHRS and CDR2 is YFSETQ. V lost 0 bases to trimming and J lost 3 bases, with 13 bases between them. There are 16 residues in the CDR3. The CDR3 nucleotides are TGCGCCAGCAGCTTGGCCGGAGCGACCGACTACAATGAGCAGTTCTTC. The encoded protein is CASSLAGATDYNEQFF.

The chain recombines TRBV5-8 with TRBJ2-7, with 7 positions matching TRBD2. This CDR3 contains 15 residues. Trimming at V came to 4 bases and at J to 2 bases, leaving 9 bases not matched to a gene. The germline gives CDR1 SGHTS, CDR2 YDEGEE. The CDR3 loop is CASSLGGLGAYEQYF. CDR3 bases: TGTGCCAGCAGCCTCGGGGGGTTAGGAGCCTACGAGCAGTACTTC.

V and J are TRBV7-8 and TRBJ1-2; perhaps TRBD1 as D (6 bases). The length of the CDR3 is 15 residues. Trimming stripped 1 base from V and 4 bases from J, with 13 bases between. Germline V lookup: CDR1 SGHVS, CDR2 FQNEAQ. CDR3 loop: CASSLGGQKFYGYTF. As DNA, the CDR3 is TGTGCCAGCAGCTTAGGCGGACAGAAGTTCTATGGCTACACCTTC.

The J gene is TRBJ2-7, the V gene TRBV6-5; no definite D call. The CDR3 has 12 amino acids. From germline, CDR1 is MNHEY and CDR2 SVGAGI. V lost 11 bases, J lost 2 bases, and 13 bases lay in between. The CDR3 sequence is CAADSGTYEQYF. In DNA, the CDR3 is TGTGCCGCCGACTCGGGTACCTACGAGCAGTACTTC.

The J gene is TRBJ1-2, the V gene TRBV11-2; D is perhaps TRBD1 (5 bases). Trimming removed 1 base at V and 8 bases at J, with 11 bases between. This CDR3 has 13 residues. The V gene's germline CDR1 is SGHAT and CDR2 FQNNGV. For the CDR3, the DNA is TGTGCCAGCAGCTTAGGACAGTTGAACGGCTACACCTTC. Protein: CASSLGQLNGYTF. The full variable domain, its missing parts supplied by reference TRBV11-2 and TRBJ1-2, is EAGVAQSPRYKIIEKRQSVAFWCNPISGHATLYWYQQILGQGPKLLIQFQNNGVVDDSQLPKDRFSAERLKGVDSTLKIQPAKLEDSAVYLCASSLGQLNGYTFGSGTRLTVV.

The chain couples TRBV5-5 to TRBJ2-7; D unresolved. The germline V gene encodes CDR1 SGHKS and CDR2 YYEKEE (reference sequence). Trimming stripped 0 bases from V and 3 bases from J, with 7 bases between. This CDR3 is built from 13 residues. In DNA form, the CDR3 reads TGTGCCAGCAGCTTGGACATCTTCTACGAGCAGTACTTC. This gives the protein CASSLDIFYEQYF.

This chain joins TRBV5-1 and TRBJ1-1; D may be TRBD1 (6 bases). V was clipped by 4 bases and J by 1 base, with 17 bases between them. Germline loops: CDR1 SGHRS, CDR2 YFSETQ. This CDR3 is 16 amino acids long. The CDR3: CASSGVGGRGNTEAFF. As DNA, the CDR3 is TGCGCCAGCAGCGGGGTGGGGGGCCGAGGGAACACTGAAGCTTTCTTT.